This T cell receptor (beta chain) was observed in a study of a mutant IDH1 vaccine in newly diagnosed glioma. On this clone: Antigen: not known.

The time point: week 35, safety follow-up. In every dose of vaccine, 300 ug of mutant IDH1 20-mer peptide was given alongside topical imiquimod. Patients had eight vaccinations, in weeks 1, 3, 5, 7, 11, 15, 19 and 23. Donor tumors were new WHO grade 3 or 4 IDH1-mutant, ATRX-lost astrocytomas. The protocol was immunoSEQ multiplex PCR, while the TCRdb copy is restricted to in-frame clones and leaves out a portion. The sample carries about 56,000 clones, roughly nine tenths recorded once. Germline V CDR1 and CDR2: DFQATT, SNEGSKA (reference sequence). The CDR3 spans 11 residues. Between the trimmed V and J ends, which lost 5 bases and 6 bases, there was a span of 8 bases.

This TCR was recovered from a man aged 35 to 55 with glioma. The chain is built from TRBV20-1 and TRBJ2-4, with D hard to call. This sample comprised PBMCs, obtained from a glioma patient whose treatment included an IDH1 peptide vaccine. The CDR3 spells CSALLGNIQYF. The CDR3 nucleotides are TGCAGTGCTTTATTGGGAAACATTCAGTACTTC.